The T cell receptor (beta chain) described here comes from a study of blood T cells in healthy people across ages. This clonotype has ten or more counts. Trimming removed 1 base from V and 1 base from J; junction bases left unmatched: 8. The CDR3 is made up of 19 amino acids. Per germline, CDR1 MGHRA and CDR2 YSYEKL. The donors, healthy Caucasians from Russia, were aged roughly 6 to 90. Samples had at least 6.5 million PBMCs isolated from them. Combining a sample-barcoded 5' primer with a J-beta primer mix, a second PCR ran for roughly 7 to 12 cycles. TCRdb passed the 5' RACE reads through MiXCR, listing each CDR3 protein once. Here the sample spans 1.5 million to 2 million distinct CDR3 sequences, about two fifths being singletons.

The chain combines TRBV4-1 with TRBJ2-6, with 9 bases aligning to TRBD1. This receptor was identified in a human donor in good health. The sequenced material came from blood. CDR3 region: CASSQGKGQGPSGANVLTF. Here the CDR3 DNA reads TGCGCCAGCAGCCAAGGGAAAGGACAGGGGCCGTCTGGGGCCAACGTCCTGACTTTC.